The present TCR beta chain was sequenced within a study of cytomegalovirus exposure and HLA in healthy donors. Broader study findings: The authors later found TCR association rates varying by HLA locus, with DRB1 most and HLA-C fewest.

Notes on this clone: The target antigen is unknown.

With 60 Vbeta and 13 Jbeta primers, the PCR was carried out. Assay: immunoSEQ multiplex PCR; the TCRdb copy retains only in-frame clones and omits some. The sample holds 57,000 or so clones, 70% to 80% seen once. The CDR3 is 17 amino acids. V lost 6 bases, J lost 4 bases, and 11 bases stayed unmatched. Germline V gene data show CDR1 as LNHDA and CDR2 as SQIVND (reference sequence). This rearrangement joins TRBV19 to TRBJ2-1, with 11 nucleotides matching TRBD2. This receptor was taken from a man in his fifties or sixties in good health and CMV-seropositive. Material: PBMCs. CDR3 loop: CASRMKAGTSGYNEQFF. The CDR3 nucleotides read TGTGCCAGTAGGATGAAAGCCGGGACTAGCGGTTACAATGAGCAGTTCTTC.